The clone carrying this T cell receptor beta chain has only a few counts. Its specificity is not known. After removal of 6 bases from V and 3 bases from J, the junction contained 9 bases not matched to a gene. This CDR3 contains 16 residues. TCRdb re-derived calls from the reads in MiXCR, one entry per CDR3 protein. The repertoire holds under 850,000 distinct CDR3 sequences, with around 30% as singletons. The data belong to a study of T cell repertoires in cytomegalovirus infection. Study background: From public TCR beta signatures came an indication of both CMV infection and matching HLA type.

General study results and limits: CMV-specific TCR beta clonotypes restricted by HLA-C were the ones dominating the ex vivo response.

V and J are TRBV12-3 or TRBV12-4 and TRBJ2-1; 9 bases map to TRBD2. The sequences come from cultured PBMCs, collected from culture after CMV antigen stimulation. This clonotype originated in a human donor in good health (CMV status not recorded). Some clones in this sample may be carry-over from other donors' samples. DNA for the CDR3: TGTGCCAGCAGCACTCCGAGCGGGGGGAACTACAATGAGCAGTTCTTC. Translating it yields CASSTPSGGNYNEQFF.